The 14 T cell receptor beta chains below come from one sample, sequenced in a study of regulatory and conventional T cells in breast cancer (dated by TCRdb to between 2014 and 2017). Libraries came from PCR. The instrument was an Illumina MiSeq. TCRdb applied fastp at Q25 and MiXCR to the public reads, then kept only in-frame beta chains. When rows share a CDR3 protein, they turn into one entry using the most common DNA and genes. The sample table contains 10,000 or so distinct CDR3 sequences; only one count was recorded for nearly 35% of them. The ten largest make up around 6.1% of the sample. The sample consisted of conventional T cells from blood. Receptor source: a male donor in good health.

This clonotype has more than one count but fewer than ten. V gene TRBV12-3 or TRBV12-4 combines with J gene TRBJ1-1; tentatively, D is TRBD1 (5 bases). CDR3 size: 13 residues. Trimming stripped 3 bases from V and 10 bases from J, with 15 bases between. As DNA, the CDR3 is TGTGCCAGCAGTTTCCGGGACGGGGGGGTAGCTTTCTTT. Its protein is CASSFRDGGVAFF.

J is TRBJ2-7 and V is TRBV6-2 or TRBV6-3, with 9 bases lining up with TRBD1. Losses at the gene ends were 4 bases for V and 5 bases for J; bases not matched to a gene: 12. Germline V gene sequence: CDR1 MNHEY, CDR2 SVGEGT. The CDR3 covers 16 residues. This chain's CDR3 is CASSSRDRVRIHEQYF. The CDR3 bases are TGTGCCAGCAGTTCCAGGGACAGGGTCAGGATCCACGAGCAGTACTTC.

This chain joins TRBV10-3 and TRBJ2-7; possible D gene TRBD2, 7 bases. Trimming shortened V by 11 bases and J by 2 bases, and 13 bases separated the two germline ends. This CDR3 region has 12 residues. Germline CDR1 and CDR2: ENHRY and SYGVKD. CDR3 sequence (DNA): TGTGCCGTGAGGGGGGGTACCTACGAGCAGTACTTC. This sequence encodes CAVRGGTYEQYF.

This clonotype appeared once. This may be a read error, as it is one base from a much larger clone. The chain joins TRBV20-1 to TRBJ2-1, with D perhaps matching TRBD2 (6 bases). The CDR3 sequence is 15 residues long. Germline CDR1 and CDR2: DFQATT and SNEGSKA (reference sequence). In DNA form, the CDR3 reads TGCAATGCTAGTACGCGGGGTGGCTCCTACAATGAGCAGTTCTTC. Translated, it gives CNASTRGGSYNEQFF.

The CDR3 nucleotides read TGTGCCTGGAGTGGGACCCACAGGGATTCACCCCTCCACTTT. It translates to CAWSGTHRDSPLHF. V is TRBV30 and J is TRBJ1-6; D is perhaps TRBD1 (6 bases). V was cut by 1 base and J by 8 bases, with 12 bases left in between. This CDR3 contains 14 residues. The germline gives CDR1 GTSNPN, CDR2 SVGIG (reference sequence).

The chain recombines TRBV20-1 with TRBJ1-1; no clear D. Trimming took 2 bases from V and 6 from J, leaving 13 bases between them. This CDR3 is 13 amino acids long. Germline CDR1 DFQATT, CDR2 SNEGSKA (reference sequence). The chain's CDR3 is CSARLKLTAEAFF. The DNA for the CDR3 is TGCAGTGCTAGATTAAAACTAACCGCTGAAGCTTTCTTT.

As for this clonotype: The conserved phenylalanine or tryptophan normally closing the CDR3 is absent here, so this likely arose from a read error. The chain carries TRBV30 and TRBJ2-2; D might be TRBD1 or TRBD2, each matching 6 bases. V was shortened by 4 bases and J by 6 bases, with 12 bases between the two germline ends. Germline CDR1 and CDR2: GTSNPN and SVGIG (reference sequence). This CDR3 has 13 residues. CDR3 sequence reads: CAWTRGAAGELFL. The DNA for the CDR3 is TGTGCCTGGACTAGGGGGGCGGCCGGGGAGCTGTTTCTT.

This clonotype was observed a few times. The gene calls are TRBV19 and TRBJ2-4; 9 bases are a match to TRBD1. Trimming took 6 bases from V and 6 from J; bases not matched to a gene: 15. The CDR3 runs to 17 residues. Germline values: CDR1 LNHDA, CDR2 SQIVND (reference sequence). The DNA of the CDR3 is TGTGCCAGTAGCGACGTCTTTGGGACAGGGATCGGAAACATTCAGTACTTC. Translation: CASSDVFGTGIGNIQYF.

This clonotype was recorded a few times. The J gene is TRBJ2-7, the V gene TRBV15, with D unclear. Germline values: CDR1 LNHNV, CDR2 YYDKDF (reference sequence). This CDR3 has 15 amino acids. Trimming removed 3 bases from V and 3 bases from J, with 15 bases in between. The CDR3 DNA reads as TGTGCCACCAGCAGGGGTACCTTAGGCCTCTACGAGCAGTACTTC. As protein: CATSRGTLGLYEQYF.

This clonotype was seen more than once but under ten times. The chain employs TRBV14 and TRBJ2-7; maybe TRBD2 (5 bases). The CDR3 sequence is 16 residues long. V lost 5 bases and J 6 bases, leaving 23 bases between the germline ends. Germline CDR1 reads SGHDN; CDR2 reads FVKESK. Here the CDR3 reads CASSFPGEGRNGEQYF. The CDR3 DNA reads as TGTGCCAGCAGCTTCCCGGGCGAGGGCCGGAATGGCGAGCAGTACTTC.

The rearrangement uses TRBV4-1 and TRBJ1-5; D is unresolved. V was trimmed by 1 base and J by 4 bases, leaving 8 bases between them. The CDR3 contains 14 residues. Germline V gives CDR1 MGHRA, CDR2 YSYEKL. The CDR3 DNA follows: TGCGCCAGCAGCCAAGTGACAAGAAATCAGCCCCAGCATTTT. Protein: CASSQVTRNQPQHF.

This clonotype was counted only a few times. The CDR3 coding sequence is TGTGCCACCAGTTCGCTAGCGGGGGGGCTCACAGATACGCAGTATTTT. Translation: CATSSLAGGLTDTQYF. The rearrangement uses TRBV15 and TRBJ2-3; 12 bases agree with TRBD2. V lost 6 bases, J lost 2 bases, and 6 bases stayed unmatched. CDR3 length: 16 amino acids. CDR1 and CDR2 (germline): LNHNV, YYDKDF (reference sequence).

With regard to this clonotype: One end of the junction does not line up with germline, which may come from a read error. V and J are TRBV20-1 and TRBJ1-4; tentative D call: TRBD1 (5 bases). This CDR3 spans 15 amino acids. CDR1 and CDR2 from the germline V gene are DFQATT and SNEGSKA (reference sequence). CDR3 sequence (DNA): TGCAGTGCTAGAGATGGTGGCAGGGTTCGTGAAAGACTGTTTTTT. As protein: CSARDGGRVRERLFF.

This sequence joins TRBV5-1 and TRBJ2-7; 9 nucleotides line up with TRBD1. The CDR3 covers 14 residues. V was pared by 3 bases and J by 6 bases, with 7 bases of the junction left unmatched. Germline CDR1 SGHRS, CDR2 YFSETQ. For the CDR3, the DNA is TGCGCCAGCAGCTCCTGGACAGGGGTAGGCGAGCAGTACTTC. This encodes CASSSWTGVGEQYF.